Listed here are 29 T cell receptor beta chains from one sample, sequenced in a study of molecular identifiers for immune sequencing clone quantification. Using its own MiXCR run on the PCR reads, TCRdb lists one record per CDR3 protein. The sample lists 460,000 or so distinct CDR3 sequences, about a fifth occurring once. Sequenced input: naive CD8+ T cells from blood, with Jurkat cell RNA spiked in. The subset is: FACS-sorted CD8+CD4-CCR7+CD45RA+ naive T cells. The receptors derive from a human donor in good health. Some libraries in this study had Jurkat cell RNA spiked in.

This chain links TRBV7-2 with TRBJ2-7, with 7 bases identical to TRBD1. This CDR3 region has 15 residues. V gave up 4 bases and J gave up 2 bases; unmatched junction bases: 8. Germline CDR1 SGHTA, CDR2 FQGNSA. The CDR3 DNA sequence: TGTGCCAGCAGCTGGGCCGAGACAGGGACCTACGAGCAGTACTTC. Its translation: CASSWAETGTYEQYF.

This clonotype showed up many times. The chain recombines TRBV5-4 with TRBJ1-4; D call uncertain. Trimming removed 0 bases at V and 6 bases at J, with 6 bases between. The CDR3 extends over 13 amino acids. Germline CDR1 SGHNT, CDR2 YYREEE (reference sequence). This CDR3 reads CASSLDGDEKLFF. Here the CDR3 DNA reads TGTGCCAGCAGCTTGGACGGTGATGAAAAACTGTTTTTT.

On this clonotype: A clone one base away is much larger, so this may be a read error. V usage is TRBV25-1 and J usage is TRBJ2-3, with D maybe TRBD1 (6 bases). This CDR3 spans 12 amino acids. The germline V gene encodes CDR1 MGHDK and CDR2 SYGVNS. CDR3: CAGSLDQGPQYF. The DNA for the CDR3 is TGTGCCGGCAGCCTAGACCAGGGGCCGCAGTATTTT.

There are a few counts of this clonotype. The genes are TRBV5-4 and TRBJ1-1; no firm D call. Trimming pared 3 bases from V and 5 bases from J, leaving 23 bases between. The CDR3 has 17 residues. Germline assignment: CDR1 SGHNT and CDR2 YYREEE (reference sequence). The DNA for the CDR3 is TGTGCCAGCAGCTCGTTCACGGTGTCGGTGTCGAGGACTGAAGCTTTCTTT. Protein: CASSSFTVSVSRTEAFF.

The genes are TRBV12-3 or TRBV12-4 and TRBJ1-1; D is perhaps TRBD1 (6 bases). This CDR3 has 14 residues. V was cut by 6 bases and J by 5 bases, with 16 bases left in between. The CDR3 protein is CASRKQGGLTEAFF. The CDR3 DNA reads as TGTGCCAGCAGAAAACAAGGGGGGTTGACTGAAGCTTTCTTT.

This clonotype was seen ten or more times. This chain links TRBV3-1 with TRBJ2-2, with 7 nucleotides matching TRBD1. Germline CDR1 LGHDT, CDR2 YNNKEL (reference sequence). This CDR3 contains 16 residues. The J segment lost 3 bases and the V segment lost 2 bases, leaving 6 bases of the junction unmatched. CDR3 residues: CASSQSWDRYTGELFF. The CDR3 nucleotides read TGTGCCAGCAGCCAATCCTGGGACAGATACACCGGGGAGCTGTTTTTT.

V gene TRBV9 combines with J gene TRBJ2-3; D not certain. The CDR3 spans 14 residues. Germline values: CDR1 SGDLS, CDR2 YYNGEE. Trimming removed 0 bases from V and 4 bases from J, with 9 bases in between. For the CDR3, the DNA is TGTGCCAGCAGCGTAGGATTGAGTGCAGATACGCAGTATTTT. As protein: CASSVGLSADTQYF.

Remarks on this clonotype: One base away lies a much larger clone, so this may be a sequencing read error. V gene TRBV11-2 combines with J gene TRBJ2-5; tentatively, D is TRBD1 (6 bases). The CDR3 covers 14 residues. The V gene's germline CDR1 is SGHAT and CDR2 FQNNGV. V was cut by 5 bases and J by 5 bases, with 15 bases left in between. For the CDR3, the DNA is TGTGCCAGCAGCACCTGGGGCAGGGGTGAGACCCAGTACTTC. It encodes CASSTWGRGETQYF. Filled out from reference TRBV11-2 and TRBJ2-5, the complete variable domain reads EAGVAQSPRYKIIEKRQSVAFWCNPISGHATLYWYQQILGQGPKLLIQFQNNGVVDDSQLPKDRFSAERLKGVDSTLKIQPAKLEDSAVYLCASSTWGRGETQYFGPGTRLLVL.

This clonotype was recorded many times. The CDR3: CASSYSTGQGAYEQYF. The CDR3 DNA reads TGTGCCAGCAGTTACTCGACGGGACAGGGGGCTTACGAGCAGTACTTC. The chain employs TRBV6-5 and TRBJ2-7, with 12 positions matching TRBD1. In germline, CDR1 is MNHEY, CDR2 SVGAGI. V lost 0 bases and J lost 4; bases outside the gene matches: 4. The CDR3 covers 16 residues.

V is TRBV4-3 and J is TRBJ2-7, with D tentatively TRBD2 (7 bases). CDR1 and CDR2 (germline): LGHNA, YSLEER. This CDR3 has 14 residues. V was clipped by 5 bases and J by 5 bases, with 16 bases between them. This chain's CDR3 is CASSSGRGGHEQYF. The CDR3 nucleotides read TGCGCCAGCAGCTCGGGGAGGGGGGGCCACGAGCAGTACTTC.

This clonotype turned up a few times. V usage is TRBV5-6 and J usage is TRBJ2-7; D unresolved. Germline V CDR1 and CDR2: SGHDT, YYEEEE. V dropped 4 bases and J dropped 5 bases, with 10 bases sitting between them. This CDR3 spans 12 amino acids. The CDR3 DNA reads TGTGCCAGCAGCCCCGGTTCGAACGAGCAGTACTTC. Translated: CASSPGSNEQYF.

Concerning this clonotype: One junction end disagrees with the germline gene, perhaps due to a read error. The chain links TRBV5-3 to TRBJ2-5, with D uncertain. TRBV5-3 is recorded as an ORF, its role being uncertain. This CDR3 region has 12 residues. The CDR3 DNA reads as TGTGCCAGCAGCTTACTGGTTGAGGCCCAGTACTTC. Protein product: CASSLLVEAQYF.

Concerning this clonotype itself: A much larger clone is a single base away; this may be a read error. V and J are TRBV7-8 and TRBJ2-2; either TRBD1 or TRBD2 may fit D (5 bases each). CDR1 is SGHVS, CDR2 FQNEAQ, per germline. CDR3 length: 15 amino acids. CDR3 sequence reads: CASSRGRLNTGEPFF. CDR3 DNA: TGTGCCAGCAGCCGGGGACGGTTGAACACCGGGGAGCCGTTTTTT.

The genes are TRBV20-1 and TRBJ2-7, with D perhaps matching TRBD2 (5 bases). The V end lost 3 bases, the J end lost 2 bases, and 14 bases lay between the germline ends. In germline, CDR1 is DFQATT, CDR2 SNEGSKA (reference sequence). This CDR3 has 14 amino acids. The CDR3: CSARWRSQPYEQYF. The CDR3 coding sequence is TGCAGTGCTAGGTGGAGGAGTCAACCCTACGAGCAGTACTTC.

This clonotype came up once. The chain is built from TRBV7-9 and TRBJ1-2, with 7 bases matching TRBD1. This CDR3 region has 13 residues. From germline, CDR1 is SEHNR and CDR2 FQNEAQ (reference sequence). V was clipped by 4 bases and J by 8 bases; unmatched bases: 7. CDR3: CASSSIGGLGYTF. The CDR3 DNA reads TGTGCCAGCAGCTCCATAGGGGGCCTCGGCTACACCTTC.

The chain joins TRBV25-1 to TRBJ2-3, with D uncertain. The germline CDR1 and CDR2 sequences are MGHDK and SYGVNS. Trimming took 5 bases from V and 1 from J, leaving 13 bases between them. The CDR3 runs to 15 residues. The CDR3 loop is CASSSGFAGTDTQYF. The CDR3 coding sequence is TGTGCCAGCAGTAGTGGATTCGCGGGCACAGATACGCAGTATTTT.

Many counts were recorded for this clonotype. This chain links TRBV4-1 with TRBJ1-1, with D unclear. There are 15 residues in the CDR3. The V and J ends lost 2 bases and 4 bases respectively, with 14 bases between them. The germline V gene has CDR1 MGHRA and CDR2 YSYEKL. CDR3 sequence (DNA): TGCGCCAGCAGCCAACCTCCGGGAGTCGGCACTGAAGCTTTCTTT. Its protein product is CASSQPPGVGTEAFF.

With regard to this clonotype: One end of the junction varies from germline; a read error may be responsible. V gene TRBV28 combines with J gene TRBJ1-4; no clear D. This CDR3 spans 15 amino acids. Germline assignment: CDR1 MDHEN and CDR2 SYDVKM. The CDR3 DNA follows: TGTGCCAGCAGCTACTTCTCGGAGGCTAATGGAAAACTGTTTTTT. Amino acid sequence: CASSYFSEANGKLFF.

In this sample, this clonotype turned up once. A much larger clone lies one base from this, so it may be a read error. The CDR3 end shows no conserved phenylalanine or tryptophan, and so a read error is likely. V is TRBV10-3 and J is TRBJ2-7; TRBD1 agrees at 7 bases. The CDR3 has 14 amino acids. Per germline, CDR1 ENHRY and CDR2 SYGVKD. With V trimmed by 3 bases and J by 3 bases, 5 bases remained unmatched. DNA of the CDR3: TGTGCCATCAGTGAATTGGGACAGTACTACGAGCAGTACCTC. This codes for CAISELGQYYEQYL.

This clonotype occurred many times. This chain joins TRBV12-3 or TRBV12-4 and TRBJ1-1; 9 positions match TRBD1. V lost 5 bases, J lost 3 bases, and 13 bases stayed unmatched. CDR3 length equals 17 residues. DNA for the CDR3: TGTGCCAGCAGTCAACGACCCGGGACAGGGTTGGACACTGAAGCTTTCTTT. Its protein is CASSQRPGTGLDTEAFF.

This clonotype was observed at least ten times. The chain is built from TRBV7-2 and TRBJ2-3; the match to TRBD2 covers 8 bases. This CDR3 has 15 residues. V lost 1 base, J lost 4 bases, and 4 bases stayed unmatched. Germline V gene sequence: CDR1 SGHTA, CDR2 FQGNSA. CDR3: CASSLGGGPADTQYF. CDR3 in DNA: TGTGCCAGCAGCTTAGGCGGGGGGCCCGCAGATACGCAGTATTTT.

This clonotype was seen more than once but under ten times. The rearrangement links TRBV5-1 to TRBJ2-3; D not resolved. The V gene lost 0 bases and the J gene lost 2 bases, with 10 bases spanning the gap. The germline V gene has CDR1 SGHRS and CDR2 YFSETQ. The CDR3 covers 15 residues. Here the CDR3 DNA reads TGCGCCAGCAGCTTGGAGGACCACTACACAGATACGCAGTATTTT. Its translation is CASSLEDHYTDTQYF.

This clonotype was picked up a small number of times. V and J are TRBV4-2 and TRBJ2-3; TRBD2 matches 8 bases. J gave up 3 bases and V 4 bases, and 6 bases lay outside the gene matches. CDR1 LGHNA and CDR2 YNFKEQ come from the germline V gene. CDR3 size: 15 residues. CDR3 nucleotides: TGTGCCAGCAGCCCGATAGCGGGAACTACAGATACGCAGTATTTT. This sequence encodes CASSPIAGTTDTQYF.

This clonotype was found many times. This chain links TRBV7-9 with TRBJ2-7, with 9 nucleotides matching TRBD1. This CDR3 has 17 residues. The germline V gene has CDR1 SEHNR and CDR2 FQNEAQ (reference sequence). Trimming removed 0 bases from V and 4 bases from J; junction bases left unmatched: 10. This CDR3 reads CASSLAVRDRGSYEQYF. CDR3 DNA: TGTGCCAGCAGCTTAGCGGTCCGAGACAGGGGGTCATACGAGCAGTACTTC.

Many counts were recorded for this clonotype. The gene calls are TRBV14 and TRBJ2-5, with a tentative D call TRBD2 (5 bases). The CDR3 has 13 residues. Between the trimmed V and J ends, which lost 0 bases and 9 bases, there was a span of 11 bases. The germline gives CDR1 SGHDN, CDR2 FVKESK. Here the CDR3 DNA reads TGTGCCAGCAGCCAAGAAATCCGCGGGTCCCAGTACTTC. It yields the protein CASSQEIRGSQYF.

The V and J genes are TRBV7-9 and TRBJ2-7, with TRBD1 matching over 8 bases. The J segment lost 6 bases and the V segment lost 5 bases, leaving 6 bases of the junction unmatched. CDR3 length: 13 amino acids. CDR1 SEHNR and CDR2 FQNEAQ come from the germline V gene (reference sequence). The CDR3 loop reads CASSADRGPEQYF. DNA of the CDR3: TGTGCCAGCAGCGCTGACAGGGGACCCGAGCAGTACTTC.

Of note for this clonotype: This may arise from a read error, as a much more abundant clone is one base away. The chain recombines TRBV3-1 with TRBJ2-3; a weak D match, TRBD2 (6 bases). This CDR3 is built from 14 residues. Trimming cost V 10 bases and J 4 bases, with 18 bases left between them. CDR1 is LGHDT, CDR2 YNNKEL, per germline (reference sequence). CDR3 sequence reads: CANSPRLESDTQYF. In DNA form, the CDR3 reads TGTGCCAACAGTCCGAGACTAGAGTCAGATACGCAGTATTTT.

This clonotype has a handful of counts. This chain connects TRBV6-6 to TRBJ2-5, with a possible D match to TRBD1 (6 bases). The CDR3 spans 15 residues. Per germline, CDR1 MNHNY and CDR2 SVGAGI (reference sequence). Between the trimmed V and J ends, which lost 2 bases and 3 bases, there was a span of 13 bases. CDR3 residues: CASSYPRGNKETQYF. For the CDR3, the DNA is TGTGCCAGCAGTTACCCCAGGGGAAATAAAGAGACCCAGTACTTC.

This clonotype was seen a handful of times. The V and J genes are TRBV19 and TRBJ2-7; TRBD1 aligns across 8 bases. The V segment lost 3 bases and the J segment 3 bases; nucleotides outside the gene matches: 7. Germline CDR1 reads LNHDA; CDR2 reads SQIVND (reference sequence). The CDR3 totals 15 residues. The CDR3 loop is CASSIGTGTVYEQYF. CDR3 DNA sequence: TGTGCCAGTAGTATTGGGACAGGTACAGTCTACGAGCAGTACTTC.